This entry lists 8 T cell receptor beta chains sequenced from one sample in a study of blood T cells in healthy people across ages. The authors ran a second PCR of 7 to 11 cycles using a sample-barcoded 5' primer and a J-beta primer mix. MiXCR, applied by TCRdb to the 5' RACE reads, yields one record per CDR3 protein. The sample contains a few hundred thousand distinct CDR3 sequences, roughly a quarter of which appear only once. The material sequenced was blood. The receptors were sampled from a woman in her seventies in good health.

This clonotype was found a few times. The V gene is TRBV2, the J gene TRBJ1-2; D possibly corresponds to TRBD1 (5 bases). V was clipped by 5 bases and J by 3 bases, with 16 bases between them. Per germline, CDR1 SNHLY and CDR2 FYNNEI. The CDR3 is 15 amino acids. The DNA of the CDR3 is TGTGCCAGCAGTCCCGGGACTCACTACTACTATGGCTACACCTTC. Encoded protein: CASSPGTHYYYGYTF.

The rearrangement links TRBV20-1 to TRBJ1-2; D uncertain. The V and J ends lost 6 bases and 0 bases respectively, with 8 bases between them. The CDR3 extends over 12 amino acids. Germline CDR1 reads DFQATT; CDR2 reads SNEGSKA (reference sequence). This CDR3 reads CSATTANYGYTF. CDR3 sequence (DNA): TGCAGTGCCACAACAGCTAACTATGGCTACACCTTC.

This clonotype was counted ten times or more. The chain is built from TRBV6-6 and TRBJ2-3; the D is unclear. Per germline, CDR1 MNHNY and CDR2 SVGAGI (reference sequence). CDR3 length equals 16 residues. Trimming stripped 6 bases from V and 0 bases from J, with 16 bases between. CDR3 nucleotides: TGTGCCAGCAGCCGGCGGTTGGGTTTTAGCACAGATACGCAGTATTTT. Protein product: CASSRRLGFSTDTQYF.

V gene TRBV7-2 combines with J gene TRBJ1-2; D may be TRBD1 (5 bases). V was shortened by 1 base and J by 6 bases, with 6 bases between the two germline ends. This CDR3 has 12 amino acids. Germline V gene lookup returns CDR1 SGHTA and CDR2 FQGNSA. DNA for the CDR3: TGTGCCAGCAGCTTAGAGGGGCATGGCTACACCTTC. This codes for CASSLEGHGYTF.

The sample holds a few counts of this clonotype. A clone one base away is much larger, so this may be a read error. The rearrangement links TRBV7-3 to TRBJ2-1, with D possibly being TRBD1 or TRBD2 (7 bases each). V was trimmed by 0 bases and J by 4 bases, leaving 16 bases between them. In germline, CDR1 is SGHTA, CDR2 FQGTGA. The CDR3 loop spans 17 amino acids. The chain's CDR3 is CASSLTSRGGNYNEQFF. Written as DNA, the CDR3 is TGTGCCAGCAGCTTAACATCCAGGGGGGGGAATTACAATGAGCAGTTCTTC.

CDR3 DNA sequence: TGCAGTGCTGGGGGGAGAAAGACAGGGGATAATTCACCCCTCCACTTT. This gives the protein CSAGGRKTGDNSPLHF. J is TRBJ1-6 and V is TRBV20-1, with TRBD1 matching 8 bases. The germline gives CDR1 DFQATT, CDR2 SNEGSKA (reference sequence). V lost 5 bases, J lost 5 bases, and 11 bases stayed unmatched. The length of the CDR3 is 16 residues.

The chain recombines TRBV5-1 with TRBJ1-1, with unresolved D. Germline loops: CDR1 SGHRS, CDR2 YFSETQ. This CDR3 region has 14 residues. Trimming removed 4 bases from V and 4 bases from J, with 14 bases in between. The CDR3 DNA reads TGCGCCAGCAGCACCTTTTCACGAGGCACTGAAGCTTTCTTT. This gives the protein CASSTFSRGTEAFF.

V gene TRBV5-1 combines with J gene TRBJ2-1; TRBD1 aligns across 7 bases. The CDR3 loop spans 13 amino acids. Per germline, CDR1 SGHRS and CDR2 YFSETQ. Germline trimming cut 4 bases from V and 8 bases from J; bases unmatched to any gene: 6. CDR3 sequence: CASSPQGSDEQFF. The CDR3 nucleotides read TGCGCCAGCAGCCCACAGGGGAGTGATGAGCAGTTCTTC.